These T cell receptor beta chains were read from a single sample in a study of T cell responses to AZD1222 COVID-19 vaccine. Produced via immunoSEQ multiplex PCR; TCRdb's table is partial and in-frame only. The top ten clones hold approximately 5.3% of a sample with over 85,000 clones, over 85% of them seen once. Here the sequenced sample was peripheral blood, taken 28 days after the second AZD1222 dose. The origin of the receptors is an adult who received the AZD1222 COVID-19 vaccine. The CDR3 runs from the conserved cysteine through the conserved F or W. The order of the fields is J gene, CDR3 length, V gene, D gene, CDR3 DNA, CDR3 protein. The D gene is left open where the match is weak.

TRBJ1-2 | 16 | TRBV10-3 | . | TGTGCCATCAGTGAGTCGAGAAGTAATACGGTGCGGGGCTACACCTTC | CAISESRSNTVRGYTF
TRBJ2-1 | 15 | TRBV27 | . | TGTGCCAGCAGTTTATACGGGGTTTCCTACAATGAGCAGTTCTTC | CASSLYGVSYNEQFF
TRBJ2-7 | 15 | TRBV28 | . | TGTGCCAGCAGTTTAAATTGGGGTGCTAACTACGAGCAGTACTTC | CASSLNWGANYEQYF
TRBJ2-3 | 14 | TRBV18 | TRBD2 | TGTGCCAGCTCACCACCCTCCGGGGGGGATACGCAGTATTTT | CASSPPSGGDTQYF
TRBJ1-1 | 12 | TRBV29-1 | . | TGCAGCGGACACCCCGCGGGCACTGAAGCTTTCTTT | CSGHPAGTEAFF
TRBJ2-1 | 16 | TRBV4-3 | TRBD2 | TGCGCCAGCAGCCAAGATGGACTAGCGGCTAACAATGAGCAGTTCTTC | CASSQDGLAANNEQFF
TRBJ1-2 | 17 | TRBV19 | TRBD1 | TGTGCCAGTAGTATAGACTCATACGGGACAGATAATCTTCGGTACACCTTC | CASSIDSYGTDNLRYTF
TRBJ1-1 | 12 | TRBV9 | . | TGTGCCAGCAGCGGCGACAGCCATGAAGCTTTCTTT | CASSGDSHEAFF
TRBJ2-7 | 15 | TRBV29-1 | TRBD1 | TGCAGCGTTGATCACCGGGACAGGGGATACTACGAGCAGTACTTC | CSVDHRDRGYYEQYF
TRBJ1-1 | 14 | TRBV19 | . | TGTGCCAGTAGGGGACAAGAAAAGAACACTGAAGCTTTCTTT | CASRGQEKNTEAFF
TRBJ1-2 | 15 | TRBV27 | . | TGTGCCAGCAGTGGGTGGGACGGGTTTGACTATGGCTACACCTTC | CASSGWDGFDYGYTF
TRBJ2-2 | 17 | TRBV14 | . | TGTGCCAGCAGCCAATTTTTTAAGGGTTTGAACACCGGGGAGCTGTTTTTT | CASSQFFKGLNTGELFF
TRBJ1-6 | 13 | TRBV25-1 | . | TGTGCCAGCAGGGGAGTAGATAATTCACCCCTCCACTTT | CASRGVDNSPLHF
TRBJ2-3 | 14 | TRBV20-1 | . | TGCAGTGCTAGTATCCTAGCGCGGGCAGATACGCAGTATTTT | CSASILARADTQYF
TRBJ1-2 | 13 | TRBV28 | . | TGTGCCAGCAGTTTACAGACTCTCTATGGCTACACCTTC | CASSLQTLYGYTF
TRBJ1-2 | 13 | TRBV12-3/TRBV12-4 | . | TGTGCCAGCAGTCAGGGTTTTATGGATGGCTACACCTTC | CASSQGFMDGYTF
TRBJ1-2 | 15 | TRBV27 | TRBD1 | TGTGCCAGCAGTCGGGACAGGTTGGCTATCTATGGCTACACCTTC | CASSRDRLAIYGYTF
TRBJ2-1 | 15 | TRBV7-9 | . | TGTGCCAGCAGCTACATCGGGGGTTCCTACAATGAGCAGTTCTTC | CASSYIGGSYNEQFF
TRBJ2-2 | 16 | TRBV19 | . | TGTGCCAGTAGTATAGATTGGTCTGGGAGGACCGGGGAGCTGTTTTTT | CASSIDWSGRTGELFF
TRBJ1-2 | 15 | TRBV6-1 | . | TGTGCCAGCAGTGAATATAAAACGGACACCTATGGCTACACCTTC | CASSEYKTDTYGYTF
TRBJ2-2 | 16 | TRBV19 | . | TGTGCCAGTAGTATTCACCCAACAGAGGGTACCGGGGAGCTGTTTTTT | CASSIHPTEGTGELFF
TRBJ1-2 | 15 | TRBV9 | . | TGTGCCAGCAGCGCGGGGACTGACATCAACTATGGCTACACCTTC | CASSAGTDINYGYTF
TRBJ2-3 | 14 | TRBV7-9 | TRBD1 | TGTGCCAGCAGACCGGGACAGGGGGCTCGGGCGCAGTATTTT | CASRPGQGARAQYF